A single sample is the source of the 15 T cell receptor beta chains below, sequenced in a study of cytomegalovirus exposure and HLA in healthy donors. PCR used 60 Vbeta primers and 13 Jbeta primers. The table came from immunoSEQ multiplex PCR; TCRdb's copy has only in-frame clones and leaves some out. This sample carries 200,000 or so clones, around 77% of them seen once, and the ten largest clones take under 3%. Sequenced: PBMCs. All receptors come from a woman aged 30 to 39 in good health and CMV-seronegative.

This sequence joins TRBV15 and TRBJ2-7, with D maybe TRBD2 (5 bases). Germline V gene lookup returns CDR1 LNHNV and CDR2 YYDKDF (reference sequence). The germline V and J ends were trimmed by 1 base and 4 bases, with 11 bases remaining between them. CDR3 length: 14 amino acids. The CDR3 bases are TGTGCCACCAGCAGAGTACTAGAACCATACGAGCAGTACTTC. Its translation is CATSRVLEPYEQYF.

The V call is TRBV29-1, the J call TRBJ2-1, with TRBD1 as a possible D gene (6 bases). The CDR3 extends over 14 amino acids. CDR1 is SQVTM and CDR2 is ANQGSEA in the germline V gene. V dropped 4 bases and J dropped 6 bases, with 16 bases sitting between them. In DNA form, the CDR3 reads TGCAGCGTTGTCCCGGGACACCACCTCAATGAGCAGTTCTTC. Encoded protein: CSVVPGHHLNEQFF.

A remark on this clone: At one boundary the junction diverges from the germline segment, which might be a read error. Here the CDR3 reads CSSSLLGTGQTGELFF. In DNA, the CDR3 is TGTTCCAGCAGCCTCCTTGGGACAGGACAAACCGGGGAGCTGTTTTTT. This rearrangement joins TRBV7-9 to TRBJ2-2; 8 positions agree with TRBD1. The CDR3 totals 16 residues. Germline values: CDR1 SEHNR, CDR2 FQNEAQ (reference sequence).

A few counts support this clone. The rearrangement joins TRBV5-5 to TRBJ1-4; D may be TRBD1 (6 bases). The CDR3 extends over 16 amino acids. The germline CDR1 and CDR2 sequences are SGHKS and YYEKEE (reference sequence). Trimming removed 0 bases from V and 8 bases from J, with 17 bases in between. CDR3 DNA sequence: TGTGCCAGCAGCTTGGCGGGAAACAGGGTGGGAGAAAAACTGTTTTTT. This encodes CASSLAGNRVGEKLFF.

CDR3 nucleotides: TGTGCCAGCAGCTTGGAGGGCGGGAGGGGCTACGAGCAGTACTTC. Translated: CASSLEGGRGYEQYF. The genes are TRBV5-4 and TRBJ2-7; the match to TRBD2 covers 9 bases. The ends lost 0 bases at V and 3 bases at J; junction bases unmatched: 4. Germline V gene data show CDR1 as SGHNT and CDR2 as YYREEE (reference sequence). CDR3 length: 15 amino acids.

This chain connects TRBV5-6 to TRBJ1-5; 9 nucleotides align to TRBD1. With V trimmed by 4 bases and J by 4 bases, 6 bases remained unmatched. Germline V gives CDR1 SGHDT, CDR2 YYEEEE. The CDR3 extends over 15 amino acids. CDR3 sequence (DNA): TGTGCCAGCAGCCAACTGGACAGGGGTAATCAGCCCCAGCATTTT. This sequence encodes CASSQLDRGNQPQHF.

The chain employs TRBV10-3 and TRBJ2-1; TRBD2 matches 12 bases. Germline V gives CDR1 ENHRY, CDR2 SYGVKD. J gave up 9 bases and V 6 bases, and 6 bases lay outside the gene matches. CDR3 length: 14 residues. CDR3: CAISRTSGDIEQFF. Here the CDR3 DNA reads TGTGCCATCAGCAGGACTAGCGGGGACATTGAGCAGTTCTTC.

This chain links TRBV6-6 with TRBJ1-1; D gene unclear. Trimming cost V 2 bases and J 5 bases, with 9 bases left between them. The CDR3 has 13 amino acids. The germline CDR1 and CDR2 sequences are MNHNY and SVGAGI (reference sequence). In DNA form, the CDR3 reads TGTGCCAGCAGTTACAGGCAGACAACTGAAGCTTTCTTT. This translates into CASSYRQTTEAFF.

V and J are TRBV7-6 and TRBJ2-7; the match to TRBD2 covers 7 bases. The V gene's germline CDR1 is SGHVS and CDR2 FNYEAQ. The CDR3 is made up of 15 amino acids. The V gene end was trimmed by 1 base and the J gene end by 3 bases; junction bases not matched to a gene: 6. The CDR3 reads CASSLEGGRFYEQYF. The CDR3 coding sequence is TGTGCCAGCAGCTTAGAAGGCGGGAGATTCTACGAGCAGTACTTC.

The chain links TRBV5-1 to TRBJ1-1; D is possibly TRBD1 (5 bases). Per the germline V gene, CDR1 is SGHRS and CDR2 is YFSETQ. The CDR3 runs 13 residues. The V gene lost 2 bases and the J gene lost 6 bases, with 11 bases spanning the gap. CDR3 sequence: CASSFAREAEAFF. CDR3 nucleotide sequence: TGCGCCAGCAGCTTCGCCAGGGAGGCTGAAGCTTTCTTT.

The chain is built from TRBV19 and TRBJ2-2, with TRBD2 matching 7 bases. The trim removed 7 bases at V and 1 base at J, leaving 3 bases unmatched. CDR3 length: 14 residues. Germline V CDR1 and CDR2: LNHDA, SQIVND (reference sequence). For the CDR3, the DNA is TGTGCCAGTAAACAGCGGGGGAACACCGGGGAGCTGTTTTTT. Translating gives CASKQRGNTGELFF.

The rearrangement uses TRBV5-1 and TRBJ2-7, with 7 nucleotides matching TRBD1. The CDR3 totals 17 residues. CDR1 is SGHRS, CDR2 YFSETQ, per germline. The J segment lost 1 base and the V segment lost 4 bases, leaving 14 bases of the junction unmatched. The CDR3 is CASSIPSGTEESYEQYF. The CDR3 DNA follows: TGCGCCAGCAGCATCCCCTCCGGGACAGAAGAGTCCTACGAGCAGTACTTC.

This chain uses TRBV28 with TRBJ2-7, with D perhaps matching TRBD1 (6 bases). V was shortened by 6 bases and J by 3 bases, with 9 bases between the two germline ends. CDR1 and CDR2 from the germline V gene are MDHEN and SYDVKM. The CDR3 length is 12 residues. CDR3: CASRQGGYEQYF. The CDR3, as DNA: TGTGCCAGCAGACAGGGTGGCTACGAGCAGTACTTC.

This chain connects TRBV30 to TRBJ1-4; a weak D match, TRBD1 (6 bases). Deletions cut 2 bases from V and 10 bases from J, with 14 bases between. CDR1 and CDR2 (germline): GTSNPN, SVGIG (reference sequence). CDR3 size: 13 residues. The CDR3: CAWSRTGTGKLFF. Written as DNA, the CDR3 is TGTGCCTGGAGTCGAACAGGGACGGGAAAACTGTTTTTT.

In DNA form, the CDR3 reads TGTGCCATGGGGACAGGGGGCTGGGGCACTGAAGCTTTCTTT. Residues: CAMGTGGWGTEAFF. The J gene is TRBJ1-1, the V gene TRBV7-9; 12 bases agree with TRBD1. CDR1 SEHNR and CDR2 FQNEAQ come from the germline V gene (reference sequence). V shed 10 bases and J 4 bases; nucleotides not matched to a gene: 7. The CDR3 extends over 14 amino acids.